This TCR beta chain was obtained from a study of blood T cells in healthy people across ages. Every donor provided roughly 9.1 milliliters of peripheral blood. CDR1 is SQVTM and CDR2 is ANQGSEA in the germline V gene. There are 10 residues in the CDR3. Whole-study results and caveats: Greater diversity and more naive CD4+ cells were seen in long-lived donors than in aged donors. The donors' CMV status was not determined, possibly confounding changes in expanded clonotypes. Diversity estimates from one million T cells were considered underestimates.

Then a second PCR, running about 6 to 11 cycles, was carried out with a sample-barcoded 5' primer and a J-beta primer mix. TCRdb re-called the 5' RACE reads with MiXCR, one entry per CDR3 protein. The sample records roughly 790,000 distinct CDR3 sequences, more than 40% being singletons. In regard to this clonotype: Its antigen is undetermined.

This chain uses TRBV29-1 with TRBJ2-5; tentative D call: TRBD1 (5 bases). The specimen was blood. This TCR was recovered from a woman aged 60 to 75 in good health. In nucleotides, the CDR3 is TGCAGTACAGGTCAAGAGACCCAGTACTTC. Amino acids: CSTGQETQYF.